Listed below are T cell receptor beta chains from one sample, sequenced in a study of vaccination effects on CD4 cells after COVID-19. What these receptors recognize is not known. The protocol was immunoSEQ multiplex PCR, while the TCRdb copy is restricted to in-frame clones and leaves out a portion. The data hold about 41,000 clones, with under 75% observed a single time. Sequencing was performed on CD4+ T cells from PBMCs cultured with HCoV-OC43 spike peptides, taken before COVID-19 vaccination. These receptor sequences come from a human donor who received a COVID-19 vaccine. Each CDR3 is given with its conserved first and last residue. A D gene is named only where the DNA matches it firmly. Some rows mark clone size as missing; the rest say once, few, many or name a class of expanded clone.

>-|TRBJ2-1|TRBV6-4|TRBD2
CASSDSAGEGSNEQFF
TGTGCCAGCAGTGACTCGGCGGGAGAAGGATCCAATGAGCAGTTCTTC
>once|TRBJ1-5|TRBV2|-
CASSEAEGNQPQHF
TGTGCCAGCAGTGAAGCCGAGGGGAATCAGCCCCAGCATTTT
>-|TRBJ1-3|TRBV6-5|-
CASSSRPSGGNTIYF
TGTGCCAGCAGTTCCCGACCCTCAGGGGGAAACACCATATATTTT
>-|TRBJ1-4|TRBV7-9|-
CASSFGGGFEKLFF
TGTGCCAGCAGCTTCGGAGGAGGATTTGAAAAACTGTTTTTT
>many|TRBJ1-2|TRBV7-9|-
CASSSTGTDYYGYTF
TGTGCCAGCAGCTCCACCGGGACGGATTACTATGGCTACACCTTC
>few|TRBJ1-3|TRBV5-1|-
CASSLLATSSSGNTIYF
TGCGCCAGCAGCTTGCTCGCTACATCGAGCTCTGGAAACACCATATATTTT
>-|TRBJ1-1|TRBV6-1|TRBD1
CASSETGRTEAFF
TGTGCCAGCAGTGAGACAGGGAGGACTGAAGCTTTCTTT
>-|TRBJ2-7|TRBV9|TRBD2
CASSPRVAGAYEQYF
TGTGCCAGCAGCCCCCGGGTAGCGGGCGCCTACGAGCAGTACTTC
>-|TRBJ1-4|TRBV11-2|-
CASSLLATNEKLFF
TGTGCCAGCAGCCTTCTTGCAACTAATGAAAAACTGTTTTTT
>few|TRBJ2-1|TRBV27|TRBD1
CASSTFEGQGRNEQFF
TGTGCCAGCAGTACGTTTGAGGGACAGGGGCGCAATGAGCAGTTCTTC
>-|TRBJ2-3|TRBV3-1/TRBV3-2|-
CASSPFSGRTDTQYF
TGTGCCAGCAGCCCTTTTAGCGGCCGCACAGATACGCAGTATTTT
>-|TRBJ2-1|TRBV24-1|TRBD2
CATSDLAGGVRNEQFF
TGTGCCACCAGTGATTTAGCGGGAGGGGTGAGGAATGAGCAGTTCTTC
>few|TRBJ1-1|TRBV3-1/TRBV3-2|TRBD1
CASSQGNRGRNTEAFF
TGTGCCAGCAGCCAAGGTAACAGGGGGCGGAACACTGAAGCTTTCTTT
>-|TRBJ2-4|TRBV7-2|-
CASSLAGFPQNIQYF
TGTGCCAGCAGCTTAGCAGGGTTCCCCCAAAACATTCAGTACTTC
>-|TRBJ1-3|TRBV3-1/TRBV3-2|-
CASSEGTSRGNTIYF
TGTGCCAGCAGCGAAGGGACTTCCAGGGGAAACACCATATATTTT
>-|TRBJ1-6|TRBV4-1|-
CASSQAPTSSPLHF
TGCGCCAGCAGCCAAGCACCGACTTCCTCACCCCTCCACTTT
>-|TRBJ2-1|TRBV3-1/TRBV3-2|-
CASSPSGFGYQQFF
TGTGCCAGCAGCCCCTCGGGATTCGGCTATCAGCAGTTCTTC
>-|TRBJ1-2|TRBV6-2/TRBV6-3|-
CASSYQLTTANYGYTF
TGTGCCAGCAGTTACCAGTTGACCACTGCTAACTATGGCTACACCTTC
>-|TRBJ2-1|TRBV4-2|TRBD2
CASSQEKRGSYNEQFF
TGTGCCAGCAGCCAAGAGAAGCGGGGATCCTACAATGAGCAGTTCTTC
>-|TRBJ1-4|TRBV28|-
CASNKWGTNEKLFF
TGTGCCAGCAACAAGTGGGGGACTAATGAAAAACTGTTTTTT
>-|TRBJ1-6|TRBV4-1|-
CASSQGFGISPLHF
TGCGCCAGCAGCCAAGGCTTCGGGATTTCACCCCTCCACTTT
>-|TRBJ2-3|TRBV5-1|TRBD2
CASSLGLADGRDTQYF
TGCGCCAGCAGCTTGGGACTAGCGGATGGCAGAGATACGCAGTATTTT
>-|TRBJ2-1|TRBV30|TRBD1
CAWRRGRNEQFF
TGTGCCTGGCGCAGGGGGCGGAATGAGCAGTTCTTC
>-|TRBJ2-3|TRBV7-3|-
CASSLRGKTDTQYF
TGTGCCAGCAGCCTTCGGGGTAAAACAGATACGCAGTATTTT
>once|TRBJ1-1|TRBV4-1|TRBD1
CASSPTGVNTEAFF
TGCGCCAGCAGCCCGACAGGGGTGAACACTGAAGCTTTCTTT
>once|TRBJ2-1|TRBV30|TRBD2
CAWSITSGGNEQFF
TGTGCCTGGAGTATAACTAGCGGGGGGAATGAGCAGTTCTTC
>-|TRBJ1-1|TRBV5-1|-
CASSLAGQTTEAFF
TGCGCCAGCAGCTTGGCCGGTCAGACCACTGAAGCTTTCTTT
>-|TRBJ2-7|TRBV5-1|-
CASSLVPSSYEQYF
TGCGCCAGCAGCTTGGTTCCCAGCTCCTACGAGCAGTACTTC
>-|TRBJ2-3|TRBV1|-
CTSSQDRDSAHSGTSTDTQYF
TGCACCAGCAGCCAAGATCGCGACTCTGCGCATAGCGGGACTAGCACAGATACGCAGTATTTT
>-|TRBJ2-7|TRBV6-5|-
CASEGTLSYEQYF
TGTGCCAGCGAGGGGACACTCTCCTACGAGCAGTACTTC
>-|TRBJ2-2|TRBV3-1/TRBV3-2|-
CASSQLGLHTGELFF
TGTGCCAGCAGCCAGTTAGGGCTTCACACCGGGGAGCTGTTTTTT
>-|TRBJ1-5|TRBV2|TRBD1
CASNRDSHSNQPQHF
TGTGCCAGCAATCGGGACAGCCATAGCAATCAGCCCCAGCATTTT
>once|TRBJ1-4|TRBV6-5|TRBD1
CASSFWTGSAEKLFF
TGTGCCAGCAGTTTTTGGACAGGGTCGGCGGAAAAACTGTTTTTT
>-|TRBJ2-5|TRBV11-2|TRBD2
CASSYIAGRQETQYF
TGTGCCAGCAGCTACATAGCGGGGAGACAAGAGACCCAGTACTTC
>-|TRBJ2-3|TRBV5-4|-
CASSLSGGTDTQYF
TGTGCCAGCAGCCTCAGTGGTGGCACAGATACGCAGTATTTT
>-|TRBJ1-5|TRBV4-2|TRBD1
CASSQETGGGQPQHF
TGTGCCAGCAGCCAAGAAACAGGGGGCGGTCAGCCCCAGCATTTT
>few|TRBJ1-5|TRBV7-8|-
CASSPLWAGENQPQHF
TGTGCCAGCAGTCCTCTTTGGGCAGGGGAGAATCAGCCCCAGCATTTT
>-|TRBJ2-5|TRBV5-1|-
CASSLQLQGPGETQYF
TGCGCCAGCAGCTTGCAGTTGCAGGGGCCAGGAGAGACCCAGTACTTC
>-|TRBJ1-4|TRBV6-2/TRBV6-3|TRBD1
CASSQDRGRREKLFF
TGTGCCAGCAGTCAAGACAGGGGTAGACGTGAAAAACTGTTTTTT
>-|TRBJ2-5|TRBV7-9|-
CASSSGWTEKETQYF
TGTGCCAGCAGCTCCGGATGGACTGAGAAAGAGACCCAGTACTTC
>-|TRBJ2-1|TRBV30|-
CAWRPILGEKFF
TGTGCCTGGAGGCCCATTTTGGGGGAAAAGTTCTTC
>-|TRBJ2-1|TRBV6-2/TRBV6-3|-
CASSSVPYEQFF
TGTGCCAGCAGTAGCGTCCCCTATGAGCAGTTCTTC